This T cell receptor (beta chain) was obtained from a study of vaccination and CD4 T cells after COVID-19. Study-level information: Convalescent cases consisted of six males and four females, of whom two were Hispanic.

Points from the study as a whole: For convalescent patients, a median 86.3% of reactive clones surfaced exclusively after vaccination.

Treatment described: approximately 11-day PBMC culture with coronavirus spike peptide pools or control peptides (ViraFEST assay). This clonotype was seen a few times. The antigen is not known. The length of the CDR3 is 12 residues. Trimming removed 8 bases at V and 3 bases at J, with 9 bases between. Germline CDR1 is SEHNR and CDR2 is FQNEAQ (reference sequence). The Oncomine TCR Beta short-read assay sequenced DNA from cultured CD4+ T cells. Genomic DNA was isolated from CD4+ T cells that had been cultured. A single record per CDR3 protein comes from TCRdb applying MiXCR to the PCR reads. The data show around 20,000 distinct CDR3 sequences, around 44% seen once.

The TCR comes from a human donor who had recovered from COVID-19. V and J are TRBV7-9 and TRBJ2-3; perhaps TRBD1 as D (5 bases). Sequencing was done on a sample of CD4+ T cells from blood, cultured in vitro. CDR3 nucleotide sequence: TGTGCCAGCGGACACGGGACAGATACGCAGTATTTT. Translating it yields CASGHGTDTQYF.